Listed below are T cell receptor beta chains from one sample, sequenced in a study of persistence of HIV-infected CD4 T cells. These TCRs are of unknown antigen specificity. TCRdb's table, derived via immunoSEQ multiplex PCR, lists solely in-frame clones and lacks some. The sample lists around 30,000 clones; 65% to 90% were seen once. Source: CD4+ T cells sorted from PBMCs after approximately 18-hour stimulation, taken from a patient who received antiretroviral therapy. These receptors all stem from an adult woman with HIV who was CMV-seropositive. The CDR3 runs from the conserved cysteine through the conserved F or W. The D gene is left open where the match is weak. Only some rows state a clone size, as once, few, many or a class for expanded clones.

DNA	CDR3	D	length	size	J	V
TGCGCCAGCAGCCAAGAAGCAGGGCCTTATGGCTACACCTTC	CASSQEAGPYGYTF	NA	14	NA	TRBJ1-2	TRBV4-1
TGTGCCAGCTCCCGAGGTGTAGGACAGATGAACTATGGCTACACCTTC	CASSRGVGQMNYGYTF	NA	16	NA	TRBJ1-2	TRBV25-1
TGTGCCAGCAGTGACCGGACAGGGAGGACTGAAGCTTTCTTT	CASSDRTGRTEAFF	TRBD1	14	NA	TRBJ1-1	TRBV6-2/TRBV6-3
TGTGCCAGCAATCCGGACAGGGCCCCCTACGAGCAGTACTTC	CASNPDRAPYEQYF	TRBD1	14	NA	TRBJ2-7	TRBV25-1
TGTGCCAGCGCACCCGGGGGGGCAGGGCAAGAGACCCAGTACTTC	CASAPGGAGQETQYF	TRBD2	15	NA	TRBJ2-5	TRBV6-5
TGTGCCAGCCGATCCGGGACCGGGAATCGGTCAGCTTTCTTT	CASRSGTGNRSAFF	NA	14	NA	TRBJ1-1	TRBV28
TGTGCCAGTAGTACAGGGGCTACTGAAGCTTTCTTT	CASSTGATEAFF	NA	12	NA	TRBJ1-1	TRBV19
TGTGCCAGCAGCTTCCGACAGGGGGGGACCTACGAGCAGTACTTC	CASSFRQGGTYEQYF	TRBD1	15	NA	TRBJ2-7	TRBV5-4
TGTGCTAGTGGTCCATCTGAGGATACGCAGTATTTT	CASGPSEDTQYF	NA	12	NA	TRBJ2-3	TRBV12-5
TGTGCCAGCACCGACGGGAAATCTTACAATGAGCAGTTCTTC	CASTDGKSYNEQFF	NA	14	once	TRBJ2-1	TRBV5-6
TGTGCCAGCAGCAAGGCCGGGGGGAACCAAGAGACCCAGTACTTC	CASSKAGGNQETQYF	NA	15	once	TRBJ2-5	TRBV21-1
TGTGCCAGCAAACGAGAGGACAGCCTGAACACTGAAGCTTTCTTT	CASKREDSLNTEAFF	NA	15	NA	TRBJ1-1	TRBV6-4
TGTGCCAGCAGCTTAGGCTTGACGGGCCGCCAGCCCCAGCATTTT	CASSLGLTGRQPQHF	NA	15	NA	TRBJ1-5	TRBV7-9
TGTGCCAGTTCCACGGGGGCGGAAACTGAAGCTTTCTTT	CASSTGAETEAFF	NA	13	once	TRBJ1-1	TRBV19
TGTGCCAGCAGCGCGGAGCACCCGGGGGATTCACCCCTCCACTTT	CASSAEHPGDSPLHF	NA	15	NA	TRBJ1-6	TRBV9
TGCGCCAGCAGCTTGGGGACTAGCGGGTATGAGCAGTTCTTC	CASSLGTSGYEQFF	TRBD2	14	NA	TRBJ2-1	TRBV5-1
TGTGCCAGCAGCAAAGGGACTAGCGGGAGGCCACGGCACAATGAGCAGTTCTTC	CASSKGTSGRPRHNEQFF	NA	18	NA	TRBJ2-1	TRBV21-1
TGTGCCAGCCTCCGGACCTTTTCCTCCTACGAGCAGTACTTC	CASLRTFSSYEQYF	NA	14	once	TRBJ2-7	TRBV7-2
TGCGCCAGCAGCCGCGGGACAGCCCAAGAGACCCAGTACTTC	CASSRGTAQETQYF	NA	14	once	TRBJ2-5	TRBV5-1
TGTGCCAGCAGCCCCGCTAGGGCGGGAGAGACCCAGTACTTC	CASSPARAGETQYF	NA	14	NA	TRBJ2-5	TRBV7-6
TGTGCCAGCTCACCATCGGACACTCGGGGCTACACCTTC	CASSPSDTRGYTF	NA	13	NA	TRBJ1-2	TRBV18
TGCAGCGTTATAGGAATAGGGGGTGCTGAAGCTTTCTTT	CSVIGIGGAEAFF	NA	13	NA	TRBJ1-1	TRBV29-1
TGTGCCAGCAGACGGACAGGGACGAATGAAAAACTGTTTTTT	CASRRTGTNEKLFF	TRBD1	14	NA	TRBJ1-4	TRBV2
TGCGCCAGCAGCTTCCTACAAGTGAACACTGAAGCTTTCTTT	CASSFLQVNTEAFF	NA	14	NA	TRBJ1-1	TRBV5-1
TGCGCCAGCAGCTCCCGGGGGTACCGGGAGGAGACCCAGTACTTC	CASSSRGYREETQYF	NA	15	NA	TRBJ2-5	TRBV5-1
TGTGCCAGCAGCGTAAATGCGGGATCCGGCACCGGGGAGCTGTTTTTT	CASSVNAGSGTGELFF	NA	16	NA	TRBJ2-2	TRBV9
TGTGCCAGCCGCCAGGGGTCGCTCTCCTACGAGCAGTACTTC	CASRQGSLSYEQYF	NA	14	NA	TRBJ2-7	TRBV27
TGTGCCACCTCCTCCCAGGGCAGGGCTAATAGGGGCTACACCTTC	CATSSQGRANRGYTF	NA	15	NA	TRBJ1-2	TRBV15
TGTGCCAGCAGTTTTAAGGGGGGAGAGACCCAGTACTTC	CASSFKGGETQYF	NA	13	NA	TRBJ2-5	TRBV12-3/TRBV12-4
TGTGCCACCACCCTCGGGGTAGGGAAGAACACTGAAGCTTTCTTT	CATTLGVGKNTEAFF	NA	15	NA	TRBJ1-1	TRBV15
TGTGCCAGCAGCTTACAGATATCGGCACTGGGTAGCAATCAGCCCCAGCATTTT	CASSLQISALGSNQPQHF	NA	18	NA	TRBJ1-5	TRBV7-2